This TCR beta chain was sequenced for a study of blood T cell repertoires in COVID-19. Whole-study context: Sources were T cells, B-cell-depleted T cells, or PBMCs; the material itself was cDNA or gDNA.

The data were produced by immunoSEQ multiplex PCR, yet TCRdb's version contains in-frame clones alone and is incomplete. The profile shows hundreds of thousands of clones, roughly nine tenths of them singletons. V lost 6 bases and J lost 13; bases outside the gene matches: 6. This CDR3 comprises 13 residues. From germline, CDR1 is MDHEN and CDR2 SYDVKM. Clinical history as reported by participants underpinned cohort assignment. Symptom resolution, clearance, or two negative PCRs marked donors in Cohort 3 as recovered. The source is a woman aged 18-29 years who had recovered from COVID-19. This chain connects TRBV28 to TRBJ2-1, with TRBD2 matching over 13 bases. Sequencing used PBMCs or T cells enriched from blood (not recorded which). The CDR3 nucleotides are TGTGCCAGCAGGCGCACTAGCGGGGGGGCACAGTTCTTC. It specifies CASRRTSGGAQFF.